The clone carrying this T cell receptor (beta chain) has a count of ten or more. Its antigen is not known. The sample is drawn from a study of regulatory T cells in long-lasting Graves disease. Findings and limits, study-wide: With a small sample size, accuracy may have been reduced.

Germline V CDR1 and CDR2: LNHNV, YYDKDF (reference sequence). This CDR3 region has 14 residues. The V gene end was trimmed by 3 bases and the J gene end by 7 bases; junction bases not matched to a gene: 7. This sample's time point: persistent/refractory GD, antithyroid drugs over 5 years with positive TRAb. Preparation of the TCR library used RNA extracted from PBMCs. To make TCR beta libraries, researchers used iRepertoire HTBI primers and Arm-PCR of CDR3 regions. Using its own MiXCR run on the multiplex PCR reads, TCRdb lists one record per CDR3 protein. The profile shows a few hundred thousand distinct CDR3 sequences, roughly a quarter of them singletons.

This sample comprised peripheral blood mononuclear cells (PBMCs), obtained when the disease was refractory, from a patient treated with antithyroid drugs. The J gene is TRBJ2-7, the V gene TRBV15; 9 nucleotides match TRBD2. The source is a female donor with Graves disease. This CDR3 is CATSSVAGAREQYF. CDR3 in DNA: TGTGCCACCAGCAGTGTAGCGGGAGCACGAGAGCAGTACTTC.